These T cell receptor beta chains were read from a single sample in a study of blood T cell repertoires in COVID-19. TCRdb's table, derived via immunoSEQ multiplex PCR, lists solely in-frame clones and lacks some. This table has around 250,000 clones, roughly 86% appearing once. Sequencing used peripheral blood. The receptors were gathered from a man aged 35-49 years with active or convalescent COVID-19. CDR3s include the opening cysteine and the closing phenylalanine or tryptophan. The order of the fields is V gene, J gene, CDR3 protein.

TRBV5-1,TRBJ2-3,CASSSLAGASTDTQYF
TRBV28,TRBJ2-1,CASSLPGQGWSYNEQFF
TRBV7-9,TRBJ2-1,CASSSISGSSYNEQFF
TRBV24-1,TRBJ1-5,CATSDLQGQPQHF
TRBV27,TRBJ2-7,CASSLSLAGGYEQYF
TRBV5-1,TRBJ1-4,CASRALGQLNEKLFF
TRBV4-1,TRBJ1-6,CASSQEPTGGSPLHF
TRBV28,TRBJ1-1,CASSLERTGGARTEAFF
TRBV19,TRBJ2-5,CASSSSGSDRLGETQYF
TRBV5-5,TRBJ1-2,CASSYQGDYGYTF
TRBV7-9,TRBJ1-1,CASSLARGNTEAFF
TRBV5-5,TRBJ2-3,CASSIGQGTDTQYF
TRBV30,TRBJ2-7,CAWSLAGGTDEQYF
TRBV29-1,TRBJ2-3,CSDGRQGYTDTQYF
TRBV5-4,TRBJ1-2,CASSRLPIGLDGYTF
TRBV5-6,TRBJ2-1,CASSRTTTGDSYNEQFF
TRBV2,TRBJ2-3,CASGGTSGATDTQYF
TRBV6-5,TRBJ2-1,CASRAWGSGDEQFF
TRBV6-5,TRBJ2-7,CASRGQDTSEQYF
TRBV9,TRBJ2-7,CASSAPPEGLVREQYF
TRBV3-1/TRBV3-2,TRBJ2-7,CASSQPLRSPGEQYF
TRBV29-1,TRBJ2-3,CSGAGDGADTQYF
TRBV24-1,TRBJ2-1,CATSDYRDTGEQFF
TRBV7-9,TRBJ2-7,CASSSLTPSGSYEQYF